The TCR beta chain under discussion was sequenced for a study of shared clonotypes between healthy human individuals (dated by TCRdb to 2020 to 2021). General notes on the study: The cohort comprised a couple of women and three men aged 18 to 49 years. For each donor, three plates each were used for CD4 naive and CD4 memory, two plates were used for CD8 naive, and one plate was used for CD8 memory. To estimate repertoire size and how much clonotypes are shared between individuals, the study performed deep sequencing of blood TCR repertoires from roughly five healthy adults. Between about 0.8 and 8.9 billion PBMCs per donor were obtained by leukapheresis. To increase sequencing depth and limit assay-specific biases, TCR repertoire library preparation and sequencing were carried out by different laboratories using diverse techniques. What the work shows at the level of the full study, not this receptor alone: Because the study included a small number of donors, the genetic and exposure-history diversity represented was limited. Sharing across a few donors was observed for 5% to 6.5% of naive CD4, about 3.2% of naive CD8, 2% to 2.5% of memory CD4, and about 0.38% of memory CD8 clonotypes. Naive subsets generally had larger estimated clonotype richness than memory subsets. Pairwise subsampling indicated that sequencing depth was expected to affect the degree of clonotype sharing among donors. Sampling was limited to blood, and TCR repertoires in tissue likely differ from TCR repertoires in blood. Even with the large sequencing depth, rarefaction of the sorted-subset datasets indicated that sequencing was incomplete. Clonotypes shared by all four sorted-subset donors showed higher generation probabilities than non-shared clonotypes.

On this clone: It lacks a known antigen. No qualities accompany the bases; no much larger clone lies one base away.

Counted from cysteine to phenylalanine, this CDR3 has 15 amino acids. Left in the record is the CDR3 DNA by itself, 45 bases read in frame from the first base. Via the germline V gene, CDR1 is SGHRS and CDR2 YFSETQ. V is cut by 4 bases and J by 4 bases, and the space between the germline ends is 18 bases. CD8 naive samples consisted of CD45RO-negative cells that were positively selected for CCR7, yielding a CD45RA+CCR7+ population without TemRA cells. The donors were healthy, HIV-negative adults with no recently reported acute infections or vaccinations. All donors were Caucasian adults living in Nashville, Tennessee, USA. Blood was collected by leukapheresis, and PBMCs were isolated by Ficoll-Histopaque density gradient centrifugation and then cryopreserved in liquid nitrogen vapor phase. Analytical flow cytometry was used to check the purity and quantity of each magnetically sorted T cell population. From each sorted fraction, genomic DNA was isolated and quantified by UV absorbance on a Nanodrop 2000c.

TCR CDR3 regions were amplified from genomic DNA by multiplex PCR using the deep immunoSEQ assay. For each cell subset, the extracted genomic DNA was distributed evenly across all wells of several immunoSEQ 96-well plates, and each plate served as one replicate. Each replicate PCR for sorted subsets received 200 ng genomic DNA, equal to roughly 30,000 T cell genomes. Purified libraries were measured with a Qubit 3.0 fluorometer, size-checked on a Bioanalyzer 2100, and measured again with the KAPA Library Quantification kit. Every immunoSEQ 96-well plate was sequenced on a dedicated single-read 150-cycle Illumina NextSeq 550 flow cell. In the authors' own workflow: Because the immunoSEQ output held only junctional sequences and lacked quality scores, the filtering could not match the filtering applied to full-length reads. Sequences were annotated with PyIR, a Python wrapper for IgBLAST v1.9, and V/J genes and CDR3 were assigned using IMGT germline references. Reads were filtered out if the reads had weak V/J assignments (E-value above 1e-6), no CDR3, stop codons, out-of-frame junctions, or ambiguous translated residues. V3J clonotypes were defined by identical inferred V gene, J gene, and CDR3 amino acid sequence. The percentage overlap between two repertoires was calculated by dividing the number of shared unique clonotypes by the size of the smaller repertoire. Repertoire richness was assessed with RTK rarefaction, the Chao1 estimator, and Recon v2.1 estimates of unobserved clonotypes. OLGA was used to compute generation probabilities for all TCRbeta clonotypes that the gDNA method yielded from four donors. Not all clones reach the TCRdb copy of this immuneACCESS table, which keeps in-frame sequences only. Checked studies attribute under half of the gap to unresolved V genes and leave the rest unexplained. Clone size and V and J calls were adopted from that table, with D and trimming inferred from the DNA. This sample is represented by some 2,100,000 clones; roughly 91% of them were singletons. Of the sample, 1.5% to 2% is held by the ten largest clones.

Material: naive CD8+ T cells from PBMCs. Taken with the paper, the label for cell subset or site translates to: CD45RA+CCR7+. Here the chain combines TRBV5-1 and TRBJ2-7; the D gene identity is not certain. The origin of this receptor is a man younger than 35 in good health. Some clones in this sample may be carry-over from other donors' samples. CDR3 sequence: CASSPAPAGSYEQYF. The DNA sequence reads TGCGCCAGCAGCCCGGCCCCCGCCGGTTCTTACGAGCAGTACTTC.